A selection of T cell receptor beta chains follows, all from one sample in a study of cytomegalovirus exposure and HLA in healthy donors. Assay used: immunoSEQ multiplex PCR; TCRdb lists only in-frame clones, some missing. The profile shows about 110,000 clones, roughly 70% of them singletons. The sample comprised PBMCs. The receptors stem from a woman aged 30 to 39 in good health and CMV-seronegative. CDR3s include the opening cysteine and the closing phenylalanine or tryptophan. A D gene is named only where the DNA matches it firmly.

TRBD1 | TRBV5-1 | CASSPAAGGGNTIYF
NA | TRBV9 | CASSLGGSTNEKLFF
NA | TRBV5-1 | CASSLAGLGNTIYF
NA | TRBV20-1 | CSASPDEKLFF
NA | TRBV5-6 | CASSLGGGAGNQPQHF
TRBD1 | TRBV2 | CASRGQPGQPQHF
NA | TRBV6-4 | CASSAEQGHGYGYTF
TRBD2 | TRBV18 | CASSPGTSGRETQYF
TRBD1 | TRBV18 | CASLQTGAGTEAFF
NA | TRBV21-1 | CASSTELLPNYEQYF
NA | TRBV5-1 | CASSPGQNTEAFF
NA | TRBV5-1 | CASSLGPSAGNYGYTF
TRBD1 | TRBV30 | CAWSFGTGNQPQHF
NA | TRBV10-2 | CASSESMAGYGYTF
TRBD1 | TRBV6-1 | CASYSGTVTNYGYTF
TRBD2 | TRBV4-1 | CASSQKTSGSFRAEDEQFF
TRBD2 | TRBV5-1 | CASSFGGSSYNEQFF
NA | TRBV6-5 | CASSSKPFYEQYF
NA | TRBV7-7 | CASSPPGSGTDTQYF
TRBD1 | TRBV4-3 | CASSQEQGFSYGYTF
NA | TRBV27 | CASSPLDREYGYTF
NA | TRBV29-1 | CSVESDSSYEQYF
NA | TRBV7-2 | CASSLVFLDQPQHF
NA | TRBV5-1 | CASSPQVAGPKNIQYF
TRBD2 | TRBV29-1 | CSVEGRGGTSGANVLTF
TRBD1 | TRBV5-1 | CASSQPQGREQYF
TRBD1 | TRBV10-3 | CAISEGQGMISGNTIYF
NA | TRBV4-3 | CASSQGSSRAVGYTF
NA | TRBV16 | CASSQFGANYGYTF
NA | TRBV10-2 | CASSPGTEAFF
TRBD1 | TRBV27 | CASSLSGTANYGYTF
NA | TRBV6-1 | CASTLGRGPNQPQHF
TRBD1 | TRBV5-1 | CASSFRQGETQYF
NA | TRBV7-9 | CASSQLVGATEAFF
NA | TRBV18 | CASSVHRSPDNEQFF
NA | TRBV19 | CASSIEGPGRGSLAKNIQYF
TRBD2 | TRBV6-4 | CASSDGTSGTDTQYF
NA | TRBV6-1 | CASSGSGIYGYTF
TRBD1 | TRBV30 | CAWRTTGTAPRSYF
TRBD1 | TRBV30 | CAWSPGQGAGDTQYF
NA | TRBV19 | CASSQSASSYNEQFF
NA | TRBV6-4 | CASSGHSNSPLHF
NA | TRBV9 | CASSVGRSGYTF
NA | TRBV7-9 | CASSLERVYGYTF
TRBD1 | TRBV15 | CATSPGTGDSNQPQHF
NA | TRBV9 | CASSVESAGVDEQYF
NA | TRBV14 | CASSQPQDSNEQFF
TRBD1 | TRBV28 | CASSSPGQVIQPQHF
NA | TRBV5-5 | CASSPGTYEQYF
NA | TRBV5-1 | CASSLGTEGTEAFF
TRBD2 | TRBV19 | CASSIGTSGHQETQYF
NA | TRBV25-1 | CASSEGGTNEKLFF
NA | TRBV20-1 | CSVPDSSGYTF
TRBD2 | TRBV7-6 | CASSALAGYRKSYEQYF
NA | TRBV5-1 | CASSSQVGNTEAFF
NA | TRBV14 | CASSQSGGRGRTEAFF
NA | TRBV12-5 | CASGLLYEAFF